This T cell receptor (beta chain) emerged from a study of response to subunit inactivated influenza vaccine. The study's findings and limits: New T cells are recruited in small numbers by each seasonal influenza vaccination, according to the authors' suggestion.

CDR1 and CDR2 (germline): LGHNA, YNFKEQ. The CDR3 has 17 amino acids. V shed 0 bases, J shed 2 bases, and the junction held 4 bases outside the gene matches. TCRdb itself ran the RT-PCR reads through MiXCR, one entry per CDR3 protein. The data show roughly 650,000 distinct CDR3 sequences, with around a sixth seen just once and more than 9% held by the top ten. With regard to this clonotype: The antigen is not known.

This chain joins TRBV4-2 and TRBJ2-3; 11 bases map to TRBD2. The sequence came from a man aged 45-65 years who received an inactivated influenza vaccine. Sequences were derived from PBMCs from blood, sampled roughly 13 days after vaccination. The CDR3: CASSQDGTSGDTDTQYF. The CDR3 DNA follows: TGTGCCAGCAGCCAAGATGGGACTAGCGGAGACACAGATACGCAGTATTTT.